The source of this T cell receptor beta chain is a study of CD8 T cells in Susac syndrome. Findings and limits, study-wide: That the number of individuals in its TCR sequencing and HLA analysis was relatively small was acknowledged by the study.

CDR1 and CDR2 (germline): SGHDN, FVKESK. Trimming stripped 3 bases from V and 3 bases from J, with 3 bases between. The CDR3 covers 11 residues. It was with random hexamers that about 0.45 to 1 ug RNA was reverse transcribed. With immunoSEQ multiplex PCR, TCR beta CDR3 was amplified across 54 Vbeta and 13 Jbeta. TCRdb processed the immunoSEQ multiplex PCR reads anew with MiXCR; each CDR3 protein has one entry. Among more than 250,000 distinct CDR3 sequences listed, roughly nine tenths were seen once. About this clonotype: Antigen: not known.

Included as multiple sclerosis controls were treatment-naive patients who had stable or active relapsing-remitting disease. The CD8+ and CD4+ T cells were isolated magnetically using a negative isolation approach, whereas the TEMRA cells were enriched by FACS. Sample: CD4+ T cells from PBMCs. The TCR sequence derives from a human donor with multiple sclerosis. The rearrangement joins TRBV14 to TRBJ2-7; the D is unclear. CDR3 amino acids: CASSHFYEQYF. CDR3 nucleotides: TGTGCCAGCAGCCATTTCTACGAGCAGTACTTC.